This TCR beta chain was identified in a study of blood T cell repertoires in COVID-19 (dated by TCRdb to about 2020). In terms of the full investigation: Samples from collaborators originated in the United States, Italy and Spain and spanned both the acute and convalescent phases of COVID-19. The samples were drawn from two sources: the first 160 participants of the ongoing ImmuneRACE study, and fewer than 1,500 subjects contributed by 6 global collaborators. The repertoires were released in a freely available public database meant as a resource for research on the immune response to SARS-CoV-2. The prospective study material was composed of cDNA or gDNA derived from T cells, B-cell-depleted T cells, or PBMCs. Where available, HLA class I and class II types were obtained from metadata supplied by the sample provider rather than from assay-based typing. Subjects who had been exposed to COVID-19, were actively infected with it, or had recovered from it provided the deeply sampled blood TCRbeta repertoires that made up the dataset. Nearly every sample came with metadata listing a de-identified subject ID, COVID-19 status, age in years and sex.

Deletion took 5 bases off V and 7 bases off J, with a span of 9 bases between the germline ends. Taken from the germline V gene, the CDR1 and CDR2 loops are MDHEN and SYDVKM. The CDR3 numbers 12 residues from cysteine through phenylalanine. The only DNA kept is the CDR3, 36 bases in frame from the first base. As to this clone: It has no known antigen specificity. No much larger clone exists at a distance of one base, and base qualities are not known.

Overall results and qualifications from the work: Clinical and demographic metadata were provided uncurated, with the amount varying by source and participant.

Each collaborating institution followed its own protocols to collect whole blood in K2EDTA tubes. For TCRbeta analysis, collaborators shipped samples in one of three forms: frozen whole blood, isolated PBMCs, or DNA extracted from either of those sample types. TCRbeta CDR3 regions were amplified from genomic DNA by means of the immunoSEQ Assay, a bias-controlled multiplex PCR. As for how the authors treated the data: The number of nucleated cells in each sample was estimated from the amplification of reference gene primers within the assay. To quantify the absolute abundance of each unique TCRbeta CDR3 rearrangement, sequence reads were collapsed and filtered. For each sample, productive Simpson clonality was calculated by taking the square root of Simpson's diversity index across productive rearrangements. As stored in TCRdb, this immuneACCESS dataset retains in-frame rearrangements with V and J assigned. A fraction of the clones does not appear; measured against another copy, unresolved V genes explain less than half of the discrepancy, and the remainder lacks a known reason. V, J and clone size are taken as reported in that table, and D and trimming were inferred from the DNA itself. This sample lists about 23,000 clones; about 83% were detected once. Clones ranked in the top ten supply around 48% of the sample.

The sequence is built from TRBV28 and TRBJ1-5, with no confident D gene call. The origin of this receptor is a man between 70 and 80 years old with acute or convalescent COVID-19. The sequenced sample consisted of peripheral blood. The CDR3: CASSPVGQPQHF. The DNA reads as follows: TGTGCCAGCAGTCCCGTCGGGCAGCCCCAGCATTTT. Reference TRBV28 and TRBJ1-5 proteins supply the regions before and after the CDR3; the full variable domain is: DVKVTQSSRYLVKRTGEKVFLECVQDMDHENMFWYRQDPGLGLRLIYFSYDVKMKEKGDIPEGYSVSREKKERFSLILESASTNQTSMYLCASSPVGQPQHFGDGTRLSIL.